These T cell receptor beta chains were read from a single sample in a study of monozygotic twins with inflammatory bowel disease. No DNA is given; TCRdb re-called the 5' RACE reads and lists each CDR3 protein once. Its table lists a few hundred thousand distinct CDR3 sequences. Sequenced input: blood. These receptors all stem from a human donor with ulcerative colitis or Crohn's disease, or a healthy co-twin of an affected twin (not recorded which). CDR3s include the opening cysteine and the closing phenylalanine or tryptophan.

j_gene,v_gene,CDR3aa
TRBJ2-7,TRBV6-2/TRBV6-3,CASSTGQGNYEQYF
TRBJ2-7,TRBV7-6,CASSSTETGKYEQYF
TRBJ2-7,TRBV11-2,CASSLVPDAIYEQYF
TRBJ2-1,TRBV6-2/TRBV6-3,CASSSQVTATLYNEQFF
TRBJ1-5,TRBV27,CASSPLQGIVQPQHF
TRBJ1-2,TRBV29-1,CSADPGTGAGYTF
TRBJ2-5,TRBV5-1,CASSVRQVNQETQYF
TRBJ2-2,TRBV6-4,CASSATELTGELFF
TRBJ1-2,TRBV20-1,CSAPDRGHGYTF
TRBJ1-1,TRBV7-2,CASSLAGGWGGTEAFF
TRBJ2-1,TRBV6-5,CASSYERDPYNEQFF
TRBJ2-7,TRBV15,CATSRDTGLYEQYF
TRBJ2-7,TRBV5-1,CASSLTGDRGNYEQYF
TRBJ1-4,TRBV20-1,CSAFRGGTFNEKLFF
TRBJ2-3,TRBV4-3,CASSQALAGHPRDTQYF
TRBJ1-4,TRBV11-2,CASSFGHREKLFF
TRBJ1-5,TRBV12-3/TRBV12-4,CASRPTGGGQPQHF
TRBJ2-7,TRBV12-3/TRBV12-4,CASSSRVTAYEQYF
TRBJ2-7,TRBV24-1,CATNPGTGKNEQYF
TRBJ1-1,TRBV6-2/TRBV6-3,CASSRDRGTEAFF
TRBJ1-1,TRBV11-2,CASSLEGSGTEGNTEAFF
TRBJ2-4,TRBV6-5,CASSYSGGAKNIQYF
TRBJ2-2,TRBV30,CAWKGQRNTGELFF
TRBJ2-5,TRBV29-1,CSVLVGPQREAQYF
TRBJ2-5,TRBV10-3,CAISGGSGQYF
TRBJ2-7,TRBV7-2,CASSLDGRAVDEQYF
TRBJ2-7,TRBV4-1,CASSQEKWGTNGQYF
TRBJ1-1,TRBV7-9,CASSNREMNTEAFF
TRBJ2-5,TRBV6-2/TRBV6-3,CASSRRGNQETQYF
TRBJ1-1,TRBV29-1,CSVGRQDTEAFF
TRBJ1-1,TRBV18,CASSPQEAIEAFF
TRBJ2-2,TRBV11-2,CASSLGWVNTGELFF
TRBJ2-5,TRBV6-5,CASSYSTAQETQYF